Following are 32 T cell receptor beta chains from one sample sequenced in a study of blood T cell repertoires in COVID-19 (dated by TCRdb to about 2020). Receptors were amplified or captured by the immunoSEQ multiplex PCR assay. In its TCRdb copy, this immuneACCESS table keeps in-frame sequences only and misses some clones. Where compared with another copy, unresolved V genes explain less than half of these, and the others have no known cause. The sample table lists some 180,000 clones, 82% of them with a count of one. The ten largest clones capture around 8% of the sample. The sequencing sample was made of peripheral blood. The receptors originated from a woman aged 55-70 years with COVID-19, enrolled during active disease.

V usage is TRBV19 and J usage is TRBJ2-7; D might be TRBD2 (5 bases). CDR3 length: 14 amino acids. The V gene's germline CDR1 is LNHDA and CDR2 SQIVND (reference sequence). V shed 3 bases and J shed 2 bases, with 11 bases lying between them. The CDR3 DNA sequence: TGTGCCAGTAGTATCAGTGGAGGACCCTACGAGCAGTACTTC. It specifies CASSISGGPYEQYF.

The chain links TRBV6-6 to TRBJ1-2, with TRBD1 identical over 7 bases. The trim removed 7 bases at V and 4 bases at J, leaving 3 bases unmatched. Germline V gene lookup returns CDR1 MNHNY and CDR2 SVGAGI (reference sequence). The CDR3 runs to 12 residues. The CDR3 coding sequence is TGTGCCAGCAACGACAGGGCCTATGGCTACACCTTC. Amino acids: CASNDRAYGYTF.

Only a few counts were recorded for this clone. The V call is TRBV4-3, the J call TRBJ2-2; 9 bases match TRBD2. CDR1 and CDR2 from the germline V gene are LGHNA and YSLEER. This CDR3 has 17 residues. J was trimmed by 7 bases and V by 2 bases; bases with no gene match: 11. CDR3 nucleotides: TGCGCCAGCAGCCAATTCTTGGCGGGAGGGCCAGGCGGGGAGCTGTTTTTT. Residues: CASSQFLAGGPGGELFF.

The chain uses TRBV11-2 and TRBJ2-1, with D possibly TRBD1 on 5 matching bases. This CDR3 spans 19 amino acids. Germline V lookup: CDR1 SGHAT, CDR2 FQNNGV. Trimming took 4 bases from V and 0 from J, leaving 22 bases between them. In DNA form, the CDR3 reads TGTGCCAGCAGCTCACCGCACTCCGCTGACAGTCCCTCCTACAATGAGCAGTTCTTC. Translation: CASSSPHSADSPSYNEQFF.

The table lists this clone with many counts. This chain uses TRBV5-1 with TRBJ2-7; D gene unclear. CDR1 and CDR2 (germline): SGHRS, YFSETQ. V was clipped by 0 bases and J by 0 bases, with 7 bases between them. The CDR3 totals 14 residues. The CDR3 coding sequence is TGCGCCAGCAGCTTGGATCCGAGCTCCTACGAGCAGTACGTC. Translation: CASSLDPSSYEQYV.

The CDR3 reads CASSLGQSYNEQFF. The CDR3, as DNA: TGCGCCAGCAGCTTGGGTCAGTCTTATAATGAGCAGTTCTTC. The chain uses TRBV5-1 and TRBJ2-1; D is unclear. The CDR3 sequence is 14 residues long. Germline V CDR1 and CDR2: SGHRS, YFSETQ. Deletions cut 0 bases from V and 7 bases from J, with 11 bases between.

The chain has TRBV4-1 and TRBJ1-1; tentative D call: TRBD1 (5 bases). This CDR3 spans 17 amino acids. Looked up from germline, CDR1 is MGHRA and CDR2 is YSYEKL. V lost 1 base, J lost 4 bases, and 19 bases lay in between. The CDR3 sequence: CASSQGGFGGKGTEAFF. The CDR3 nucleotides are TGCGCCAGCAGCCAAGGAGGGTTCGGGGGGAAGGGCACTGAAGCTTTCTTT.

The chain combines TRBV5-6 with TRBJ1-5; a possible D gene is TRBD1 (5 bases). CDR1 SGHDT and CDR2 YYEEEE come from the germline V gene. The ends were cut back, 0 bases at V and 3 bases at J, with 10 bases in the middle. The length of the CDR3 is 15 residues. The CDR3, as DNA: TGTGCCAGCAGCTTGGGGGGGGTTGACAATCAGCCCCAGCATTTT. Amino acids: CASSLGGVDNQPQHF.

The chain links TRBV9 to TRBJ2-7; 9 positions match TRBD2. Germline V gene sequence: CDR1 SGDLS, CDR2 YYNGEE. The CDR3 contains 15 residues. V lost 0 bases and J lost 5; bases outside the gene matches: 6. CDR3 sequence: CASSVGGGRAHEQYF. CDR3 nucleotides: TGTGCCAGCAGCGTAGGGGGCGGGAGGGCCCACGAGCAGTACTTC.

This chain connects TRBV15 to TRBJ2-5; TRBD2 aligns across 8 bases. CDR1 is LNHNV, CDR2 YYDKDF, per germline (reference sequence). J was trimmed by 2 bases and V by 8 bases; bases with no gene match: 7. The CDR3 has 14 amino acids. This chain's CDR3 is CATAGGGDQETQYF. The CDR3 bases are TGTGCCACCGCGGGGGGCGGTGATCAAGAGACCCAGTACTTC. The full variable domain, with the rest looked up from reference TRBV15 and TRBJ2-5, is DAMVIQNPRYQVTQFGKPVTLSCSQTLNHNVMYWYQQKSSQAPKLLFHYYDKDFNNEADTPDNFQSRRPNTSFCFLDIRSPGLGDTAMYLCATAGGGDQETQYFGPGTRLLVL.

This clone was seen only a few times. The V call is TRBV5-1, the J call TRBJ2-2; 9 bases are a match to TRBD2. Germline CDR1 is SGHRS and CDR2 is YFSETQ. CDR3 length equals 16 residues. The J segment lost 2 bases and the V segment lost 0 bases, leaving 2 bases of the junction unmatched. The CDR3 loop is CASSLVAGVNTGELFF. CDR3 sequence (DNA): TGCGCCAGCAGCTTGGTAGCGGGGGTAAACACCGGGGAGCTGTTTTTT.

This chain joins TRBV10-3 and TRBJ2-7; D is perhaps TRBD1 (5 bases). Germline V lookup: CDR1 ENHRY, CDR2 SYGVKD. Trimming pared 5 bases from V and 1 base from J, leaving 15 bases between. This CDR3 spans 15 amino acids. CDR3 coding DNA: TGTGCCATCAGTAATCAGGGTTTTCTTTCCTACGAGCAGTACTTC. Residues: CAISNQGFLSYEQYF.

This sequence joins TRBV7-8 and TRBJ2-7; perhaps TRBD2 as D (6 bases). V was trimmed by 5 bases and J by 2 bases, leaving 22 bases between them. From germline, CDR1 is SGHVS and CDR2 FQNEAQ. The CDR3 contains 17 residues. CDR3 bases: TGTGCCAGCAGCCGAGCTTCCGGGACTTTCCATACCTACGAGCAGTACTTC. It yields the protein CASSRASGTFHTYEQYF. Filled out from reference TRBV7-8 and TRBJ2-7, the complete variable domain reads GAGVSQSPRYKVAKRGQDVALRCDPISGHVSLFWYQQALGQGPEFLTYFQNEAQLDKSGLPSDRFFAERPEGSVSTLKIQRTQQEDSAVYLCASSRASGTFHTYEQYFGPGTRLTVT.

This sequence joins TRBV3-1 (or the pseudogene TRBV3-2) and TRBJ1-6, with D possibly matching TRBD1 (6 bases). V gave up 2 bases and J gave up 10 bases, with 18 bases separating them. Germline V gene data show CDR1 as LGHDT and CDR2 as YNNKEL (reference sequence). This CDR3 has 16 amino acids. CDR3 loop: CASSQPLGRGRSPLHF. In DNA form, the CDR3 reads TGTGCCAGCAGCCAACCCCTCGGCAGGGGCAGGTCACCCCTCCACTTT.

CDR3 in amino acids: CASSFGGPETQYF. The CDR3 DNA reads TGTGCCAGCAGTTTCGGGGGGCCAGAGACCCAGTACTTC. This chain links TRBV12-3 or TRBV12-4 with TRBJ2-5; possibly TRBD2 for D (7 bases). V gave up 3 bases and J gave up 4 bases, with 9 bases separating them. CDR3 length: 13 residues.

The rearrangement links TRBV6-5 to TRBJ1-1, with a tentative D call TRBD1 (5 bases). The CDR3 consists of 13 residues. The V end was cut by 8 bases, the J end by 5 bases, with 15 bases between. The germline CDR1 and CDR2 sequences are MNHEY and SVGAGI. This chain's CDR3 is CASGRGSGTEAFF. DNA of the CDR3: TGTGCCAGCGGGCGGGGCTCGGGAACTGAAGCTTTCTTT.

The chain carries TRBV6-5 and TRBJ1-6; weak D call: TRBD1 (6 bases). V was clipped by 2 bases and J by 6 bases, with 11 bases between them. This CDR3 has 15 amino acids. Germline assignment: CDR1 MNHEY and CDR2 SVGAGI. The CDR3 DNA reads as TGTGCCAGCAGTTACCCGGACAGCCCTAATTCACCCCTCCACTTT. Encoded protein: CASSYPDSPNSPLHF.

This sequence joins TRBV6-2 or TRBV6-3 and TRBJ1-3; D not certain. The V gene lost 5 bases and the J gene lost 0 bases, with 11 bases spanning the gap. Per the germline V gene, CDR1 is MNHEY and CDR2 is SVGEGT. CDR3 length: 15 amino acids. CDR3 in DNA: TGTGCCAGCAGTAGACACGGGAGCTCTGGAAACACCATATATTTT. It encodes CASSRHGSSGNTIYF.

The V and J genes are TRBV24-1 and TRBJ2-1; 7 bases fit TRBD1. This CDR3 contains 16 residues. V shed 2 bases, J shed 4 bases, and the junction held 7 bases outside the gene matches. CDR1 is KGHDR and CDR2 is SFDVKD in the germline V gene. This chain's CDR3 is CATSDSGGQIYNEQFF. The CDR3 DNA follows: TGTGCCACCAGTGATTCAGGGGGACAGATTTACAATGAGCAGTTCTTC.

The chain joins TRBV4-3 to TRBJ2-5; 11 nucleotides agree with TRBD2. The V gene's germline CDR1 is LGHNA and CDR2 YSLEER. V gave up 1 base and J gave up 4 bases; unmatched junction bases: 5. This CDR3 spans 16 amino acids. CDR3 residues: CASSQAPGTSGETQYF. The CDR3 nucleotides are TGCGCCAGCAGCCAAGCGCCCGGGACTAGCGGAGAGACCCAGTACTTC.

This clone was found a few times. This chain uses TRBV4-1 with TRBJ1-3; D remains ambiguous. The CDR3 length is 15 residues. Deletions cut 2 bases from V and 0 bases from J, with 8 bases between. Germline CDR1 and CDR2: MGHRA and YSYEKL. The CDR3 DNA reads TGCGCCAGCAGCCAACAGGTCGTCTCTGGAAACACCATATATTTT. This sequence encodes CASSQQVVSGNTIYF.

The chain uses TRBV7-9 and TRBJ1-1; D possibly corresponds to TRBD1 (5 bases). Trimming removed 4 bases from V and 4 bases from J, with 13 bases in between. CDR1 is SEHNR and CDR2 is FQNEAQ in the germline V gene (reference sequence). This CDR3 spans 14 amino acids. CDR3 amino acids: CASSYTGPGTEAFF. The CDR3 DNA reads TGTGCCAGCAGCTATACAGGCCCGGGCACTGAAGCTTTCTTT.

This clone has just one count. CDR3 residues: CASSMTGSWYEQYF. CDR3 in DNA: TGTGCCAGCAGTATGACGGGATCGTGGTACGAGCAGTACTTC. The chain employs TRBV28 and TRBJ2-7; maybe TRBD2 (5 bases). Trimming left V 5 bases short and J 4 bases short, with 15 bases between. This CDR3 spans 14 amino acids. Per germline, CDR1 MDHEN and CDR2 SYDVKM.

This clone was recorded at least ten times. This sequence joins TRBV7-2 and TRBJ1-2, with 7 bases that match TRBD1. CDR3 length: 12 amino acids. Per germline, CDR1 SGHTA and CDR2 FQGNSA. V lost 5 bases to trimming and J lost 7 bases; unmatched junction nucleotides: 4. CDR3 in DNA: TGTGCCAGCAGCGTGAACAGGGGTGGCTACACCTTC. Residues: CASSVNRGGYTF.

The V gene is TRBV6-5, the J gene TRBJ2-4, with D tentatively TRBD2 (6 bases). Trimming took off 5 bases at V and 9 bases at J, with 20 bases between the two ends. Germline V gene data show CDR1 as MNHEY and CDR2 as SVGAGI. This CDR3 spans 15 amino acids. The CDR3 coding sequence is TGTGCCAGCAGTAACGCGGGACCCTATGCCAGCATTCAGTACTTC. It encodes CASSNAGPYASIQYF.

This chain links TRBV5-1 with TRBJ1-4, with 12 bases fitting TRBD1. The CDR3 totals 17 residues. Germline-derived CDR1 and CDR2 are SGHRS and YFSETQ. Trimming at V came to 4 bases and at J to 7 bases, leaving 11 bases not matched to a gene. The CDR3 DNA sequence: TGCGCCAGCAGCGGCCTGGGACAGGGGGCAGGTGGTGAAAAACTGTTTTTT. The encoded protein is CASSGLGQGAGGEKLFF.

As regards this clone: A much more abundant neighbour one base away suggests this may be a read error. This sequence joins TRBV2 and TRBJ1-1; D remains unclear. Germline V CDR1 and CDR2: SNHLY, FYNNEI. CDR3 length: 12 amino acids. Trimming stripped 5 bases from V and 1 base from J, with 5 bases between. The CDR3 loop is CASSFRNTEAFF. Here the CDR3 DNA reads TGTGCCAGCAGTTTCAGGAACACTGAAGCTTTCTTT.

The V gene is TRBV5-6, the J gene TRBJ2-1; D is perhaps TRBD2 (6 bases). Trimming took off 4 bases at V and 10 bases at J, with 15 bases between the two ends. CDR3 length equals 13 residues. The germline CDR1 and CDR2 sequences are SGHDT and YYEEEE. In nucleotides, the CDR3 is TGTGCCAGCAGCAGACCCCTCGGAGGGGAGCAGTTCTTC. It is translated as CASSRPLGGEQFF.

The CDR3 loop is CASSPPPTGSSYNEQFF. The CDR3 bases are TGTGCCAGCAGTCCCCCCCCGACAGGTTCCTCCTACAATGAGCAGTTCTTC. This chain links TRBV28 with TRBJ2-1; a possible D gene is TRBD1 (6 bases). CDR1 MDHEN and CDR2 SYDVKM come from the germline V gene. With 5 bases removed from V and 0 bases from J, the gap between germline ends came to 17 bases. The CDR3 is made up of 17 amino acids.

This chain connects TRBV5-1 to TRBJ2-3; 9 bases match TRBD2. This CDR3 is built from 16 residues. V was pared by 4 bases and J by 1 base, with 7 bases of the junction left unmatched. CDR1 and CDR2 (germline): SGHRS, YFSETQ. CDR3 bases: TGCGCCAGCAGCACCTTAGCGGGGGCGGGCACAGATACGCAGTATTTT. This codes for CASSTLAGAGTDTQYF.

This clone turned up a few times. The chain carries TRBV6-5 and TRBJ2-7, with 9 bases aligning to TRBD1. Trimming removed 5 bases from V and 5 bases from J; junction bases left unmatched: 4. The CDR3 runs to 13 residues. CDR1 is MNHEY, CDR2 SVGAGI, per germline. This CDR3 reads CASSRDRAHEQYF. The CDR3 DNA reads TGTGCCAGCAGTCGGGACAGGGCGCACGAGCAGTACTTC.

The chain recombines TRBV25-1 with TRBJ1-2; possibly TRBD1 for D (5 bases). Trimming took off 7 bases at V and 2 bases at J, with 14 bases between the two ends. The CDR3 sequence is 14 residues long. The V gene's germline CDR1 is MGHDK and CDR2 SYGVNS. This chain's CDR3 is CASKLSSGNYGYTF. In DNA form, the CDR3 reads TGTGCCAGCAAGTTATCGTCAGGGAACTATGGCTACACCTTC.